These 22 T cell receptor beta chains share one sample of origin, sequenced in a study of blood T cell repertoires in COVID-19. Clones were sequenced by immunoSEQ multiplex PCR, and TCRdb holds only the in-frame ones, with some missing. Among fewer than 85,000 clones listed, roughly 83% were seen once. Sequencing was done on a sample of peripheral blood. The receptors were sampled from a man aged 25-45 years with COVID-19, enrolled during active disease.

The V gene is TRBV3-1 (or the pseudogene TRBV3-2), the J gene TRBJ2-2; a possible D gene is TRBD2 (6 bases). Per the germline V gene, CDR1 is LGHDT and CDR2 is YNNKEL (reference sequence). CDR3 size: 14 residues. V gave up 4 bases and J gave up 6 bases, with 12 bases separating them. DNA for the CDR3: TGTGCCAGCAGCCCTCGGAGGGAACCCGGGGAGCTGTTTTTT. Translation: CASSPRREPGELFF.

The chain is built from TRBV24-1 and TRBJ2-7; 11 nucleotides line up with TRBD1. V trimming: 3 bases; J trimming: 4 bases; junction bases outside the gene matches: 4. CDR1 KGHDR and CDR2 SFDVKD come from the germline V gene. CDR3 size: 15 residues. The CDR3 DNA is TGTGCCACCAGTGATCCCAGGGACAGGGGGTACGAGCAGTACTTC. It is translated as CATSDPRDRGYEQYF.

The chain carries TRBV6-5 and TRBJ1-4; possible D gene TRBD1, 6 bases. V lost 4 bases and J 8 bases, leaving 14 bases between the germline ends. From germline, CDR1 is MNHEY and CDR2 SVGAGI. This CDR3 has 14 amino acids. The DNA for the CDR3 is TGTGCCAGCAGTTTCCAAGGGGGTCGCGAAAAACTGTTTTTT. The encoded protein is CASSFQGGREKLFF.

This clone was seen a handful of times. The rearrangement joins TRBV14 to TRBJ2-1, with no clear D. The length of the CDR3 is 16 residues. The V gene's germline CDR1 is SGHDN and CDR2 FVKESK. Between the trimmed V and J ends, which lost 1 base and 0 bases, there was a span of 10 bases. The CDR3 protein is CASSQVALISYNEQFF. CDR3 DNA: TGTGCCAGCAGCCAAGTGGCACTAATCTCCTACAATGAGCAGTTCTTC.

CDR3 protein: CAAKKAGTFFYEQYF. In DNA, the CDR3 is TGTGCCGCTAAGAAGGCAGGCACCTTCTTCTACGAGCAGTACTTC. The rearrangement links TRBV6-5 to TRBJ2-7; no clear D gene. Germline assignment: CDR1 MNHEY and CDR2 SVGAGI. V was shortened by 11 bases and J by 3 bases, with 23 bases between the two germline ends. The CDR3 is made up of 15 amino acids.

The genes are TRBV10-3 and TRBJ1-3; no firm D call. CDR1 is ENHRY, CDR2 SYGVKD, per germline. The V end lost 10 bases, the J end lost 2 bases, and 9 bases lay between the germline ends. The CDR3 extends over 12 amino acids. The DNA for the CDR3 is TGTGCCAGCGGAGCCCCTGGAAACACCATATATTTT. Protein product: CASGAPGNTIYF.

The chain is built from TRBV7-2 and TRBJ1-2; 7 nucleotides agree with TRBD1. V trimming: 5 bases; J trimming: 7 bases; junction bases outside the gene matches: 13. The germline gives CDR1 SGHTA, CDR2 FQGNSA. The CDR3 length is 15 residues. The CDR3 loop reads CASSAPTGPKGGYTF. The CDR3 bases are TGTGCCAGCAGCGCCCCGACAGGGCCAAAGGGTGGCTACACCTTC.

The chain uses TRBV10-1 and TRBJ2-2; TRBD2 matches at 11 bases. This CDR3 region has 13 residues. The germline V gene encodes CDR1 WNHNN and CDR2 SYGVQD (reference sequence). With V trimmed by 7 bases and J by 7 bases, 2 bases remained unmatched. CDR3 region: CASNGLAGGELFF. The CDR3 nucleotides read TGCGCCAGCAACGGACTAGCGGGCGGGGAGCTGTTTTTT.

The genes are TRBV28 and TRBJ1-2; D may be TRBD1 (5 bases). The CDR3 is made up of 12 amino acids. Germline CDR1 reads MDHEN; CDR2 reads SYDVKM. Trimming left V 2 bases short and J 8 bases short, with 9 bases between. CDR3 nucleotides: TGTGCCAGCAGTTTACCAGGGAAAGGCTACACCTTC. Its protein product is CASSLPGKGYTF.

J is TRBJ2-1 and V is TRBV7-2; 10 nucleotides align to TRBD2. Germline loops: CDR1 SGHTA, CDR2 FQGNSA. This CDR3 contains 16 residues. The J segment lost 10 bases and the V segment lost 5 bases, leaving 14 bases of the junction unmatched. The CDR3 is CASSPVSGRATGEQFF. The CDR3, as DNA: TGTGCCAGCAGCCCAGTCAGCGGGAGGGCCACCGGGGAGCAGTTCTTC. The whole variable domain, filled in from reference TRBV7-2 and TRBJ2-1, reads GAGVSQSPSNKVTEKGKDVELRCDPISGHTALYWYRQSLGQGLEFLIYFQGNSAPDKSGLPSDRFSAERTGGSVSTLTIQRTQQEDSAVYLCASSPVSGRATGEQFFGPGTRLTVL.

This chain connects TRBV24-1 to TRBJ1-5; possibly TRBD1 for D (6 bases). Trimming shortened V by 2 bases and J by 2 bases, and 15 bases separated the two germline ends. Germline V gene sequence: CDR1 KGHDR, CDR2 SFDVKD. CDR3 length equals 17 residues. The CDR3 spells CATSDSWDNSGNQPQHF. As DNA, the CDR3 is TGTGCCACCAGTGATTCTTGGGACAACTCGGGCAATCAGCCCCAGCATTTT.

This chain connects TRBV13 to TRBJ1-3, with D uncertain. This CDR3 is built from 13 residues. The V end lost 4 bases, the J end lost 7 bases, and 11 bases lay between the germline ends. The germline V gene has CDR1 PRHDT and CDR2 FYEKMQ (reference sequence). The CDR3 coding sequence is TGTGCCAGCAGCTCCTTGATACTTAACACCATATATTTT. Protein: CASSSLILNTIYF.

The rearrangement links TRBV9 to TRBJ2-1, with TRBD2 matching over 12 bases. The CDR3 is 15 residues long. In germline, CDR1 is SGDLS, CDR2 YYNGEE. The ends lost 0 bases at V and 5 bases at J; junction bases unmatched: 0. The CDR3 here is CASSVGTSGDNEQFF. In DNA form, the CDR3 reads TGTGCCAGCAGCGTAGGGACTAGCGGGGACAATGAGCAGTTCTTC.

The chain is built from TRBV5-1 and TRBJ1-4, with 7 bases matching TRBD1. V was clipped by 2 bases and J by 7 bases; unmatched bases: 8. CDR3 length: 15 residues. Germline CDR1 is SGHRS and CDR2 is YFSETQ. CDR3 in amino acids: CASSFSGTDGEKLFF. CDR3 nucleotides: TGCGCCAGCAGCTTCTCCGGGACAGATGGTGAAAAACTGTTTTTT.

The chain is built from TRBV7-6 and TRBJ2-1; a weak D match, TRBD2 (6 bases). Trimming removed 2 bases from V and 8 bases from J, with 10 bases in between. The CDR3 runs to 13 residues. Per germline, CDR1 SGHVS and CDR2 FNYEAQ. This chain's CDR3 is CASSLKSSDEQFF. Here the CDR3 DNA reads TGTGCCAGCAGCTTAAAGTCTAGCGATGAGCAGTTCTTC.

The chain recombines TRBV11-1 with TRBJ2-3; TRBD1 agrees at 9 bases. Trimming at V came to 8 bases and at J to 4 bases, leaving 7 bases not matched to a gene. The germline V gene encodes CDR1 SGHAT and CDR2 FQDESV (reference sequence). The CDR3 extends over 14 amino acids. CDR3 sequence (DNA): TGTGCCAGCGAAACAGGGGGCTCATCAGATACGCAGTATTTT. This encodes CASETGGSSDTQYF.

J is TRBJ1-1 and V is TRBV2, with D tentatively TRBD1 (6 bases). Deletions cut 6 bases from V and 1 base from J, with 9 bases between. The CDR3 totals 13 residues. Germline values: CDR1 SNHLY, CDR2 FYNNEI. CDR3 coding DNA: TGTGCCAGCAGCCGGACAGAGAACACTGAAGCTTTCTTT. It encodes CASSRTENTEAFF.

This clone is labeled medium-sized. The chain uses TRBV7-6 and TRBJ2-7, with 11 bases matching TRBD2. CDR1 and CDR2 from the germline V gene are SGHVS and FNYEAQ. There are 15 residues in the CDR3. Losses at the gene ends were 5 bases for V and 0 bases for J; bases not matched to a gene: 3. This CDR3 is CASSDTSGSSYEQYF. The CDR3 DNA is TGTGCCAGCAGCGACACTAGCGGGAGCTCCTACGAGCAGTACTTC.

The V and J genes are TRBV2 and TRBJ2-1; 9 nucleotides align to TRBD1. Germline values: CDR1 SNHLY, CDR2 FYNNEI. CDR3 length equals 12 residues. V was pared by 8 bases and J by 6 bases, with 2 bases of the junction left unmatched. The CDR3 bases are TGTGCCAGCGTGGGACAGGGCAATGAGCAGTTCTTC. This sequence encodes CASVGQGNEQFF. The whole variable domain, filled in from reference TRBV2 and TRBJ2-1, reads EPEVTQTPSHQVTQMGQEVILRCVPISNHLYFYWYRQILGQKVEFLVSFYNNEISEKSEIFDDQFSVERPDGSNFTLKIRSTKLEDSAMYFCASVGQGNEQFFGPGTRLTVL.

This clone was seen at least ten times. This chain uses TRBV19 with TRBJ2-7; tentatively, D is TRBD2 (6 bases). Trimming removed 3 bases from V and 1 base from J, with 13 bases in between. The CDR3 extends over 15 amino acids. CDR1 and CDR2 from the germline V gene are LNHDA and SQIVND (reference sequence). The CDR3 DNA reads TGTGCCAGTAGTATGGGGGAGGACGGTTCCTACGAGCAGTACTTC. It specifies CASSMGEDGSYEQYF.

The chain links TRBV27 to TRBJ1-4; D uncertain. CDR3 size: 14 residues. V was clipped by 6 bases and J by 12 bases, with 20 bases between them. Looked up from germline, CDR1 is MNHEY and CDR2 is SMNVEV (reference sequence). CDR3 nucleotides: TGTGCCAGCAGCTACGGGAACTTGTACCGAGAACTGTTTTTT. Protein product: CASSYGNLYRELFF.

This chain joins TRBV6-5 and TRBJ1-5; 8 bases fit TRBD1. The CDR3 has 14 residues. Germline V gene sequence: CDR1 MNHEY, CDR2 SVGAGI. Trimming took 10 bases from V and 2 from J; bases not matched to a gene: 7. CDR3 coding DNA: TGTGCCACCGCAGGGGGCTTTGGCAATCAGCCCCAGCATTTT. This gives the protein CATAGGFGNQPQHF.